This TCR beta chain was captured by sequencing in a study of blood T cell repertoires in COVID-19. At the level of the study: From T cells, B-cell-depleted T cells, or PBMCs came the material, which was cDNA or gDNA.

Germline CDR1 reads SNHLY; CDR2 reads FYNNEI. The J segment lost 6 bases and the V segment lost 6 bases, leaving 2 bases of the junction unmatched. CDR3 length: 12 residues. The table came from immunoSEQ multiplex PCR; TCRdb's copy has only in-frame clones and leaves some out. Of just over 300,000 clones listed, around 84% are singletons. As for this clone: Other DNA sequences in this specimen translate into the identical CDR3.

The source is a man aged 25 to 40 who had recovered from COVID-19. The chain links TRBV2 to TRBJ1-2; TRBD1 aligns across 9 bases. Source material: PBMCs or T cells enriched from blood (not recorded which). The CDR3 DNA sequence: TGTGCCAGCAGCCGGACAGGGGATGGCTACACCTTC. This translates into CASSRTGDGYTF.